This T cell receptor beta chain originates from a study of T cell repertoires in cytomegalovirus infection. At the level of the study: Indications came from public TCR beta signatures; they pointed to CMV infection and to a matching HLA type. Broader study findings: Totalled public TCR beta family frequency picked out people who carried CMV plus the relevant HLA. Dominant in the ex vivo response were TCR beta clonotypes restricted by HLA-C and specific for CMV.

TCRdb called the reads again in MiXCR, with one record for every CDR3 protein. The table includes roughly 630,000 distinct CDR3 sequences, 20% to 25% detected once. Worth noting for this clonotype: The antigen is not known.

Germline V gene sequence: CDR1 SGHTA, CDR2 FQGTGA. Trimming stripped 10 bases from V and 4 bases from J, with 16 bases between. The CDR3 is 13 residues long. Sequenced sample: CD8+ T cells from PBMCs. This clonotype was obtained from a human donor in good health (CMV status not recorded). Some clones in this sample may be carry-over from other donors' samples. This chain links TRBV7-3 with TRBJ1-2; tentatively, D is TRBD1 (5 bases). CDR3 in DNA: TGTGCCACTCGAACACAGGTTTCCTATGGCTACACCTTC. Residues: CATRTQVSYGYTF.